Shown below are 32 T cell receptor beta chains from a single sample sequenced in a study of spatial heterogeneity in lung cancer. MiXCR, applied by TCRdb to the 5' RACE reads, yields one record per CDR3 protein. The sample holds under 40,000 distinct CDR3 sequences, under 6.5% seen once. Indicated time point: sample taken at primary tumor resection. Tumor, nontumor lung or frozen PBMC supplied whole RNA that was sequenced unsorted. Sequences were derived from PBMCs, sampled at surgery. The source of these receptors is a male donor with early-stage non-small cell lung cancer.

There are many counts of this clonotype. This chain links TRBV6-5 with TRBJ1-2; D uncertain. The CDR3 length is 14 residues. The germline gives CDR1 MNHEY, CDR2 SVGAGI. The germline V and J ends were trimmed by 3 bases and 7 bases, with 15 bases remaining between them. CDR3 in amino acids: CASSYSGRWAGYTF. CDR3 nucleotide sequence: TGTGCCAGCAGTTATAGCGGACGGTGGGCTGGCTACACCTTC.

A few counts support this clonotype. The gene calls are TRBV7-2 and TRBJ1-1; D gene ambiguous. Germline lookup yields CDR1 SGHTA and CDR2 FQGNSA. Trimming removed 2 bases from V and 11 bases from J, with 15 bases in between. The length of the CDR3 is 13 residues. The chain's CDR3 is CASSLNLMKEAFF. The CDR3 nucleotides are TGTGCCAGCAGCTTAAATCTCATGAAGGAGGCTTTCTTT.

The chain is built from TRBV20-1 and TRBJ2-1; a possible D gene is TRBD2 (6 bases). Germline V gives CDR1 DFQATT, CDR2 SNEGSKA (reference sequence). Trimming stripped 3 bases from V and 7 bases from J, with 16 bases between. CDR3 length equals 14 residues. CDR3 sequence (DNA): TGCAGTGCTAGCCTGAGGCGGGCGGGGAATGAGCAGTTCTTC. Translated: CSASLRRAGNEQFF.

About this clonotype: A much larger clone sits a single nucleotide away, making a read error possible. The gene calls are TRBV6-5 and TRBJ2-2; D may be TRBD1 (5 bases). The germline gives CDR1 MNHEY, CDR2 SVGAGI. The CDR3 covers 15 residues. DNA of the CDR3: TGTGCCAACAGTTACTCTGGCAGGGCATCCGGGGAGCTGTTTTTT. Protein sequence: CANSYSGRASGELFF.

The CDR3 reads CASNYGPKSPLHF. In nucleotides, the CDR3 is TGTGCCAGCAACTATGGACCGAAGTCACCCCTCCACTTT. V is TRBV7-3 and J is TRBJ1-6, with unresolved D. This CDR3 has 13 amino acids. Trimming pared 7 bases from V and 10 bases from J, leaving 14 bases between. The V gene's germline CDR1 is SGHTA and CDR2 FQGTGA.

Remarks on this clonotype: This sequence may be a read error, since a much larger clone differs from it by one base. The rearrangement uses TRBV29-1 and TRBJ2-5; 9 positions match TRBD2. The CDR3 has 11 amino acids. Germline CDR1 reads SQVTM; CDR2 reads ANQGSEA. CDR3 amino acids: CLAGTQETRYF. The DNA of the CDR3 is TGCCTAGCGGGGACCCAAGAGACCCGGTACTTC.

This clonotype was detected only a few times. The rearrangement links TRBV5-6 to TRBJ2-7, with D maybe TRBD1 (5 bases). Germline-derived CDR1 and CDR2 are SGHDT and YYEEEE. V shed 2 bases and J shed 1 base, with 10 bases lying between them. This CDR3 is built from 14 residues. The CDR3 reads CASSFRDISYEQYF. For the CDR3, the DNA is TGTGCCAGCAGCTTCAGGGATATTTCCTACGAGCAGTACTTC.

This clonotype was observed a few times. The chain employs TRBV20-1 and TRBJ1-4, with D possibly matching TRBD1 (6 bases). The V gene's germline CDR1 is DFQATT and CDR2 SNEGSKA (reference sequence). The CDR3 runs 16 residues. Deletions cut 0 bases from V and 7 bases from J, with 18 bases between. The CDR3 coding sequence is TGCAGTGCTAGAGATCGTCAAGGGGGTGGATTTGAAAAACTGTTTTTT. It is translated as CSARDRQGGGFEKLFF.

This clonotype was found many times. The chain is built from TRBV29-1 and TRBJ2-5, with a weak D call TRBD1 (5 bases). The CDR3 is 12 residues long. CDR1 and CDR2 (germline): SQVTM, ANQGSEA. Trimming took off 7 bases at V and 1 base at J, with 10 bases between the two ends. The CDR3 coding sequence is TGCAGCGCCCGACAGTCCCAAGAGACCCAGTACTTC. Translating gives CSARQSQETQYF.

This clonotype is categorized as large. The rearrangement uses TRBV20-1 and TRBJ2-2, with TRBD1 matching over 9 bases. CDR1 is DFQATT and CDR2 is SNEGSKA in the germline V gene (reference sequence). The CDR3 is 18 amino acids. The V segment lost 4 bases and the J segment 3 bases; nucleotides outside the gene matches: 15. The CDR3 DNA reads TGCAGTGCTACACCCACCTACCTGGGACAGGGATACACCGGGGAGCTGTTTTTT. Amino acid sequence: CSATPTYLGQGYTGELFF.

This clonotype showed up many times. V and J are TRBV5-5 and TRBJ1-2, with TRBD1 identical over 7 bases. This CDR3 is 13 amino acids long. Per the germline V gene, CDR1 is SGHKS and CDR2 is YYEKEE (reference sequence). V was clipped by 0 bases and J by 5 bases; unmatched bases: 1. The CDR3 DNA reads TGTGCCAGCAGCTTGGAGACAGGGTATGGCTACACCTTC. Its translation: CASSLETGYGYTF.

This clonotype was seen repeatedly, ten times or more. V and J are TRBV6-6 and TRBJ2-3; a weak D match, TRBD1 (7 bases). V was clipped by 11 bases and J by 4 bases, with 16 bases between them. The CDR3 is 13 residues long. Germline assignment: CDR1 MNHNY and CDR2 SVGAGI (reference sequence). CDR3 sequence (DNA): TGTGCCTTCCGGACAGGAGGGTCAGATACGCAGTATTTT. Encoded protein: CAFRTGGSDTQYF.

This clonotype was detected ten times or more. J is TRBJ1-2 and V is TRBV12-3 or TRBV12-4; a weak D match, TRBD1 (5 bases). Trimming took off 3 bases at V and 0 bases at J, with 8 bases between the two ends. CDR3 length equals 14 residues. CDR3 DNA: TGTGCCAGCAGTTTGCGGGGGACTAACTATGGCTACACCTTC. It translates to CASSLRGTNYGYTF.

This clonotype was detected ten times or more. The chain couples TRBV6-5 to TRBJ1-1; 11 bases are a match to TRBD1. This CDR3 is 16 amino acids long. The V gene's germline CDR1 is MNHEY and CDR2 SVGAGI. The ends lost 4 bases at V and 2 bases at J; junction bases unmatched: 6. CDR3 in DNA: TGTGCCAGCAGTTTGGACAGGGGGCGCGGAAACACTGAAGCTTTCTTT. This translates into CASSLDRGRGNTEAFF.

This clonotype was detected ten times or more. The chain combines TRBV12-3 or TRBV12-4 with TRBJ1-4; D remains ambiguous. Between the trimmed V and J ends, which lost 1 base and 7 bases, there was a span of 7 bases. There are 13 residues in the CDR3. The chain's CDR3 is CASSLDALEKLFF. Here the CDR3 DNA reads TGTGCCAGCAGTTTAGATGCGCTTGAAAAACTGTTTTTT.

The sample holds a few counts of this clonotype. The V and J genes are TRBV27 and TRBJ2-3; D might be TRBD1 (5 bases). Germline V gene data show CDR1 as MNHEY and CDR2 as SMNVEV (reference sequence). The V end was cut by 2 bases, the J end by 4 bases, with 10 bases between. This CDR3 contains 14 residues. This chain's CDR3 is CASSLGRRADTQYF. The CDR3 region has the DNA TGTGCCAGCAGTTTAGGACGCAGGGCAGATACGCAGTATTTT.

This clonotype has at least ten counts. The J gene is TRBJ2-3, the V gene TRBV5-1; maybe TRBD1 (6 bases). This CDR3 comprises 17 residues. Germline V lookup: CDR1 SGHRS, CDR2 YFSETQ. V dropped 4 bases and J dropped 0 bases, with 18 bases sitting between them. In DNA form, the CDR3 reads TGCGCCAGCAGCGGTAACCGACAGGTCAGAAGCACAGATACGCAGTATTTT. Its translation: CASSGNRQVRSTDTQYF. Using reference TRBV5-1 and TRBJ2-3 for the parts outside the CDR3, the full variable domain is KAGVTQTPRYLIKTRGQQVTLSCSPISGHRSVSWYQQTPGQGLQFLFEYFSETQRNKGNFPGRFSGRQFSNSRSEMNVSTLELGDSALYLCASSGNRQVRSTDTQYFGPGTRLTVL.

This clonotype was counted a few times. V is TRBV7-8 and J is TRBJ2-2, with D uncertain. V gave up 5 bases and J gave up 5 bases, with 6 bases separating them. Germline lookup yields CDR1 SGHVS and CDR2 FQNEAQ. The CDR3 extends over 12 amino acids. The CDR3 here is CASSLETGELFF. The CDR3 nucleotides are TGTGCCAGCAGCCTAGAGACCGGGGAGCTGTTTTTT.

This clonotype has a count of ten or more. The J gene is TRBJ1-1, the V gene TRBV4-3; D gene uncertain. The CDR3 extends over 15 amino acids. The V gene's germline CDR1 is LGHNA and CDR2 YSLEER. The V gene lost 0 bases and the J gene lost 0 bases, with 8 bases spanning the gap. As DNA, the CDR3 is TGCGCCAGCAGCCAAGACCCCATGATGAACACTGAAGCTTTCTTT. It translates to CASSQDPMMNTEAFF.

This clonotype was seen at least ten times. This chain's CDR3 is CASSRTSGANVLTF. The CDR3 nucleotides are TGTGCCAGCAGCCGAACCTCTGGGGCCAACGTCCTGACTTTC. The rearrangement joins TRBV3-1 to TRBJ2-6; D not resolved. V was cut by 4 bases and J by 0 bases, with 4 bases left in between. In germline, CDR1 is LGHDT, CDR2 YNNKEL (reference sequence). The CDR3 covers 14 residues.

The chain carries TRBV4-3 and TRBJ2-7; D unresolved. Germline V gene lookup returns CDR1 LGHNA and CDR2 YSLEER. Between the trimmed V and J ends, which lost 0 bases and 4 bases, there was a span of 13 bases. The CDR3 spans 15 residues. DNA for the CDR3: TGCGCCAGCAGCCAAGAATCCAGAGGAAGTTACGAGCAGTACTTC. Protein sequence: CASSQESRGSYEQYF.

This clonotype has a handful of counts. The chain has TRBV6-2 or TRBV6-3 and TRBJ1-6; 7 positions match TRBD1. V shed 4 bases, J shed 2 bases, and the junction held 2 bases outside the gene matches. CDR3 size: 15 residues. CDR1 is MNHEY, CDR2 SVGEGT, per germline. The CDR3 DNA reads as TGTGCCAGCAGTTTGGGACAGACCTATAATTCACCCCTCCACTTT. Protein: CASSLGQTYNSPLHF.

In this sample, this clonotype turned up a few times. The rearrangement uses TRBV11-2 and TRBJ1-6; D not certain. The CDR3 has 13 amino acids. Per germline, CDR1 SGHAT and CDR2 FQNNGV. V gave up 1 base and J gave up 6 bases, with 4 bases separating them. CDR3 sequence reads: CASSLAINSPLHF. For the CDR3, the DNA is TGTGCCAGCAGCTTAGCTATTAATTCACCCCTCCACTTT.

This clonotype was seen a few times. The chain couples TRBV6-5 to TRBJ1-6; 8 positions agree with TRBD1. The germline gives CDR1 MNHEY, CDR2 SVGAGI. The CDR3 covers 15 residues. Trimming at V came to 5 bases and at J to 8 bases, leaving 8 bases not matched to a gene. CDR3 in DNA: TGTGCCAGCAGTAGCGGGACAGGCATTTATTCACCCCTCCACTTT. Its translation is CASSSGTGIYSPLHF.

This clonotype appeared many times. The chain couples TRBV5-1 to TRBJ1-1, with 10 positions matching TRBD1. Germline values: CDR1 SGHRS, CDR2 YFSETQ. J was trimmed by 0 bases and V by 5 bases; bases with no gene match: 7. The CDR3 loop spans 16 amino acids. The CDR3 region is CASSYGQGVLNTEAFF. The CDR3 coding sequence is TGCGCCAGCAGTTACGGACAGGGGGTCCTGAACACTGAAGCTTTCTTT.

There are many counts of this clonotype. This sequence joins TRBV6-5 and TRBJ2-5; 7 positions agree with TRBD2. J gave up 4 bases and V 0 bases, and 11 bases lay outside the gene matches. The CDR3 is 17 amino acids. Germline V gene lookup returns CDR1 MNHEY and CDR2 SVGAGI. This chain's CDR3 is CASSYSKLLAPGETQYF. CDR3 sequence (DNA): TGTGCCAGCAGTTACTCGAAACTACTAGCGCCGGGAGAGACCCAGTACTTC.

Ten or more counts support this clonotype. The chain recombines TRBV4-2 with TRBJ2-3, with 11 positions matching TRBD2. The CDR3 sequence is 17 residues long. In germline, CDR1 is LGHNA, CDR2 YNFKEQ. V lost 0 bases to trimming and J lost 3 bases; unmatched junction nucleotides: 5. The CDR3 spells CASSQEGSGGATDTQYF. The CDR3 DNA is TGTGCCAGCAGCCAAGAAGGTAGCGGGGGGGCAACAGATACGCAGTATTTT.

This clonotype was picked up many times. V is TRBV28 and J is TRBJ2-5; D call uncertain. Between the trimmed V and J ends, which lost 5 bases and 3 bases, there was a span of 22 bases. Germline lookup yields CDR1 MDHEN and CDR2 SYDVKM. The CDR3 covers 17 residues. The DNA for the CDR3 is TGTGCCAGCAGTCCCTCTCGATGGGGTGACATCAAAGAGACCCAGTACTTC. Translated, it gives CASSPSRWGDIKETQYF.

There are many counts of this clonotype. V is TRBV19 and J is TRBJ1-5; D remains unclear. The CDR3 sequence is 13 residues long. The V gene's germline CDR1 is LNHDA and CDR2 SQIVND (reference sequence). V was shortened by 3 bases and J by 2 bases, with 5 bases between the two germline ends. The chain's CDR3 is CASSIERNQPQHF. The CDR3 nucleotides read TGTGCCAGTAGTATCGAGCGCAATCAGCCCCAGCATTTT.

This clonotype occurred a few times. The rearrangement joins TRBV12-3 or TRBV12-4 to TRBJ2-1; tentatively, D is TRBD1 or TRBD2 (7 bases each). Trimming pared 3 bases from V and 8 bases from J, leaving 20 bases between. The CDR3 sequence is 16 residues long. The CDR3 DNA is TGTGCCAGCAGTTTTGTCAGGGGGGGGCATCTCCATGAGCAGTTCTTC. Encoded protein: CASSFVRGGHLHEQFF.

This clonotype was seen only a few times. V usage is TRBV27 and J usage is TRBJ1-6; D remains unclear. The V gene's germline CDR1 is MNHEY and CDR2 SMNVEV (reference sequence). The CDR3 loop spans 13 amino acids. V lost 3 bases and J 10 bases, leaving 10 bases between the germline ends. CDR3 coding DNA: TGTGCCAGCAGTTTTATGGGAAACTCACCCCTCCACTTT. Amino acids: CASSFMGNSPLHF.

The chain uses TRBV7-8 and TRBJ1-1; 8 positions match TRBD1. The CDR3 covers 16 residues. V lost 1 base, J lost 1 base, and 5 bases stayed unmatched. Germline-derived CDR1 and CDR2 are SGHVS and FQNEAQ. The CDR3 region is CASSLGTGLRNTEAFF. In DNA, the CDR3 is TGTGCCAGCAGCTTAGGGACAGGGTTACGGAACACTGAAGCTTTCTTT.